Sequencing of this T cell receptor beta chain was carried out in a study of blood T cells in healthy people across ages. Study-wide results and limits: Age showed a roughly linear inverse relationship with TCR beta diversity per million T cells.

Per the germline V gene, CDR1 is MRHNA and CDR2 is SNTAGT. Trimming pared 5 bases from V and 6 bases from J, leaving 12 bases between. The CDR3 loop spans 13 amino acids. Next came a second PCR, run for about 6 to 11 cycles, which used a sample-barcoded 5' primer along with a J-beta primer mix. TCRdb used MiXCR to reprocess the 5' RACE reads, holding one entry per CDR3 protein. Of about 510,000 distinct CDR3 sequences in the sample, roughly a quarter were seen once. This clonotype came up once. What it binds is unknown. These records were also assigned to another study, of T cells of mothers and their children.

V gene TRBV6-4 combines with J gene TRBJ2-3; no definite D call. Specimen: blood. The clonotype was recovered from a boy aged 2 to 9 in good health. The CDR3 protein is CASSRDPRDTQYF. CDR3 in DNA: TGTGCCAGCAGTCGAGACCCGAGGGATACGCAGTATTTT.